The T cell receptor (beta chain) described here comes from a study of OX40 agonist ivuxolimab in advanced cancers. Turning to the overall study: The costimulatory receptor OX40 (CD134) was targeted by ivuxolimab, a fully human IgG2 agonistic monoclonal antibody. Intravenous ivuxolimab was administered to patients every 2 weeks at six dose levels: 0.01, 0.1, 0.3, 1.5, 3 and 10 mg/kg. Of the approximately 50 patients in dose escalation, about 20 had hepatocellular carcinoma, some 15 had melanoma, 9 had renal cell carcinoma and 9 had head and neck cancer. The dose-escalation cohort was around 84% male with a mean age of about 60 years, ranging from about 20 to 85. Prior anti-PD-1, anti-PD-L1 or anti-CTLA-4 therapy was permitted, and checkpoint inhibitors had been received by more than 35% of dose-escalation patients. Partial responses were achieved by three dose-escalation patients, of whom one had hepatocellular carcinoma and two had cutaneous melanoma. Peripheral TCRbeta sequencing was intended to test whether TCR sequence diversity was altered and clonal T-cell expansion was caused by ivuxolimab. The monotherapy dose-escalation portion (N of about 50 patients) of the phase I ivuxolimab trial is reported in the paper.

For this clone: It has no known antigen specificity. No base-level quality is on record; no much larger clone is a single base apart.

CDR1 and CDR2, looked up from the germline V gene, are LGHNA and YNFKEQ. Relative to germline, V is missing 5 bases and J is missing 0 bases, with 8 bases of the junction outside any gene match. Measured from the cysteine to the phenylalanine, the CDR3 is 17 residues long. Only CDR3 DNA is held: 51 bases, read in frame from base 1. Genomic DNA was isolated from the sorted cells so that the TCRbeta CDR3 region could be sequenced. The immunoSEQ Assay was used for sequencing of TCRbeta CDR3 regions. Not all clones reach the TCRdb copy of this immuneACCESS table, which keeps in-frame sequences only. Checked studies attribute under half of the gap to unresolved V genes and leave the rest unexplained. Recorded for this sample are approximately 77,000 clones; about 93% of them occurred a single time. The ten largest clones represent around 0.29% of the sample. Patients with autoimmune disease history or receiving systemic immunosuppression were excluded from the trial. Peripheral blood for TCR sequencing was collected from all dose cohorts at baseline, on cycle 4 day 1, and on cycle 7 day 1. The samples were taken from a phase I, first-in-human, multicenter, open-label dose-escalation trial of ivuxolimab. The trial enrolled adults with locally advanced or metastatic head and neck squamous cell, hepatocellular, melanoma or renal cell carcinoma. CD4+ and CD8+ T cells were sorted separately from peripheral blood before TCR sequencing.

General conclusions and limits of the study: Low levels of normalized T-cell clonal expansion were also seen in some patients who did not respond. Clonal expansion of both CD4+ and CD8+ blood T cells was observed from baseline to week 6 at doses 0.1 to 3.0 mg/kg. Partial responders in the 0.1-3.0 mg/kg groups had among the lowest normalized peripheral clonal expansion, especially among CD8+ T cells. After ivuxolimab, expanded clones were on average more numerous among CD8+ T cells than among CD4+ T cells. The antigen specificity of the peripheral T cells that underwent clonal expansion was not determined.

The TCR sequence derives from an adult with an advanced solid tumor such as melanoma, head and neck, liver or kidney cancer. The chain is encoded by TRBV4-2 joined to TRBJ1-2; the junction holds 11 bases that match TRBD1. This specimen was CD4+ or CD8+ T cells sorted from blood, taken in a trial of the OX40 agonist ivuxolimab. The CDR3: CASSEGQGVRANYGYTF. The bases read TGTGCCAGCAGCGAGGGACAGGGGGTACGAGCTAACTATGGCTACACCTTC.